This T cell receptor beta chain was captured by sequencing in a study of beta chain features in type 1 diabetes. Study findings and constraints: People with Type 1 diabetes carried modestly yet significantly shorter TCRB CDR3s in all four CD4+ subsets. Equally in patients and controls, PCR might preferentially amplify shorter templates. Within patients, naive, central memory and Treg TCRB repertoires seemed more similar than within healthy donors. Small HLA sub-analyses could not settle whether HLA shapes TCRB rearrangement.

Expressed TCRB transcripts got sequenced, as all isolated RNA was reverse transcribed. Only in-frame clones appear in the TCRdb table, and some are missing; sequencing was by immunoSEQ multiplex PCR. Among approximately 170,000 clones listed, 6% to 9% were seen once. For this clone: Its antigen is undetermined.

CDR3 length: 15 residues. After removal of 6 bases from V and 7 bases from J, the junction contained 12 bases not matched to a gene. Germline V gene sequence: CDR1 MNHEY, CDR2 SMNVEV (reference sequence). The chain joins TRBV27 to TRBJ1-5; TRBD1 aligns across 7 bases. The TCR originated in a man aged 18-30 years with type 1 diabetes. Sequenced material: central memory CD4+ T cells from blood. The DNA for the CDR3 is TGTGCCAGCAGATGGAACAGGGGCGCGGAGCAGCCCCAGCATTTT. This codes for CASRWNRGAEQPQHF.